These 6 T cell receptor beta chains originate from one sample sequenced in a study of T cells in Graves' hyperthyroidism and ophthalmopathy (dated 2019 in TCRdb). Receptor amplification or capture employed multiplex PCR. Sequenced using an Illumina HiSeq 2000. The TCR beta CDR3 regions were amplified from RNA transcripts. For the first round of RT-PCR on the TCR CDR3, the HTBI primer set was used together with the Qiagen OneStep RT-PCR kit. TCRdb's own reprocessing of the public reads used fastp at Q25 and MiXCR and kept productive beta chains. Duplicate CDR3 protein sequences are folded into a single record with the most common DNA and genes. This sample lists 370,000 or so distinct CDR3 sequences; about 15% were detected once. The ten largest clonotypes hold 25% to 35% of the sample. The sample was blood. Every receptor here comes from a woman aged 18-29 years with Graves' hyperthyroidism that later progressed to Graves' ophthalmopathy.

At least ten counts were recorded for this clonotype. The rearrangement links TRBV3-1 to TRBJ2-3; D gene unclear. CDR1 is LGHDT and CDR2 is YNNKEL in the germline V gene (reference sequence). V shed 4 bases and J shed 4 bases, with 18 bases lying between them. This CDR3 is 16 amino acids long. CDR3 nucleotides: TGTGCCAGCAGCCCGTTGGGCATGGAGAGCGCAGATACGCAGTATTTT. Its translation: CASSPLGMESADTQYF.

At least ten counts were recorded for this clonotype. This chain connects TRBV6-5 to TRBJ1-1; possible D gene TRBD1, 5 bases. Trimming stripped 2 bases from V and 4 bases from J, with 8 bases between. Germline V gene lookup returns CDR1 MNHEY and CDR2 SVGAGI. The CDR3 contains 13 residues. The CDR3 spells CASSYPGSTEAFF. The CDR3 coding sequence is TGTGCCAGCAGTTACCCAGGGTCCACTGAAGCTTTCTTT.

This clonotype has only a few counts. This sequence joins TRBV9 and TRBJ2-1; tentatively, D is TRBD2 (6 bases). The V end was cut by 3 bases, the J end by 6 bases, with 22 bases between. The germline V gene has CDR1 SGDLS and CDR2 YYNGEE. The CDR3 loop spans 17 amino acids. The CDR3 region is CASSETGEERGGNEQFF. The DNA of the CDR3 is TGTGCCAGCAGCGAAACGGGCGAGGAACGGGGAGGCAATGAGCAGTTCTTC.

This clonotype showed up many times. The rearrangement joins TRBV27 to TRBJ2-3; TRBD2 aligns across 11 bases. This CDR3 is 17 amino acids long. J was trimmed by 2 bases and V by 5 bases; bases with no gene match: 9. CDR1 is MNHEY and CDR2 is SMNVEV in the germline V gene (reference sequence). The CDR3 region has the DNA TGTGCCAGCAGTCCATTCCTAGCGGGAGGCCCCACAGATACGCAGTATTTT. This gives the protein CASSPFLAGGPTDTQYF.

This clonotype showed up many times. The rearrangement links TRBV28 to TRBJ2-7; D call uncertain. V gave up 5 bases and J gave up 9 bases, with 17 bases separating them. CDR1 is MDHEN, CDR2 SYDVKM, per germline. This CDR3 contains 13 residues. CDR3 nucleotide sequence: TGTGCCAGCAGTCTCTCCCCGGTTTCTGGGCAGTACTTC. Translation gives CASSLSPVSGQYF.

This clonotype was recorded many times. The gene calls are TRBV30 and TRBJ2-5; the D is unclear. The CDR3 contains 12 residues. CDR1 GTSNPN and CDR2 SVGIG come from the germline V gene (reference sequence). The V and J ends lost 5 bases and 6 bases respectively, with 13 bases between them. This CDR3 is CAWGALAQTQYF. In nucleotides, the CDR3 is TGTGCCTGGGGAGCCCTTGCACAGACCCAGTACTTC.